Listed below are T cell receptor beta chains from one sample, sequenced in a study of cytotoxic CD8 clonotypes in ibrutinib-treated CLL. Using immunoSEQ multiplex PCR, the repertoire was profiled, and TCRdb retains in-frame clones only, with some absent. The sample shows about 24,000 clones, about four fifths of them seen only once. Source: PBMCs, taken before ibrutinib treatment. These receptors were taken from a human donor with chronic lymphocytic leukemia. The CDR3 runs from the conserved cysteine through the conserved F or W. A D gene is named only where the DNA matches it firmly. Clone size is given for some rows only: seen once, a few or many times, or a class if the clone is expanded.

d_gene	abundance	v_gene	j_gene	CDR3aa	CDR3nt
TRBD1	.	TRBV25-1	TRBJ2-1	CASSGTGKGHNEQFF	TGTGCCAGCAGTGGGACAGGGAAAGGACACAATGAGCAGTTCTTC
TRBD1	.	TRBV27	TRBJ2-7	CASSQGAGLEQYF	TGTGCCAGCAGCCAGGGGGCAGGCCTCGAGCAGTACTTC
TRBD1	.	TRBV10-3	TRBJ2-1	CAIRGTTGDEQFF	TGTGCCATCAGGGGAACGACAGGGGATGAGCAGTTCTTC
.	.	TRBV5-4	TRBJ2-3	CASSPYMETTDTQYF	TGTGCCAGCAGCCCCTACATGGAAACCACAGATACGCAGTATTTT
.	.	TRBV6-1	TRBJ1-3	CASRGSGNTIYF	TGTGCCAGCAGGGGCTCTGGAAACACCATATATTTT
TRBD1	.	TRBV7-8	TRBJ2-6	CASSNGQGAANVLTF	TGTGCCAGCAGCAATGGACAGGGCGCGGCCAACGTCCTGACTTTC
.	once	TRBV4-3	TRBJ1-4	CASSPTVDGEKLFF	TGCGCCAGCAGCCCGACGGTAGATGGAGAAAAACTGTTTTTT
.	.	TRBV6-5	TRBJ1-2	CASSYIGQRAGYTF	TGTGCCAGCAGTTACATAGGACAACGGGCAGGCTACACCTTC
TRBD1	.	TRBV4-3	TRBJ1-1	CASSLLRDSEAFF	TGCGCCAGCAGCCTCCTCCGGGACAGTGAAGCTTTCTTT
TRBD1	.	TRBV28	TRBJ1-2	CAHREGAIGYTF	TGTGCCCACCGGGAGGGGGCAATCGGCTACACCTTC
.	.	TRBV11-3	TRBJ1-3	CASSDTGGNTIYF	TGTGCCAGCAGCGATACGGGGGGAAACACCATATATTTT
.	.	TRBV27	TRBJ2-1	CASRQTSGVLNEQFF	TGTGCCAGCAGGCAAACGTCGGGGGTCCTCAATGAGCAGTTCTTC
.	.	TRBV4-3	TRBJ2-3	CASRQLTSSTDTQYF	TGCGCCAGCCGGCAGTTGACATCTAGCACAGATACGCAGTATTTT
.	.	TRBV2	TRBJ2-2	CASSDPDLGGSGELFF	TGTGCCAGCAGTGACCCGGACCTGGGTGGCTCCGGGGAGCTGTTTTTT
.	.	TRBV7-8	TRBJ1-3	CASSLQGNTIYF	TGTGCCAGCAGCTTACAGGGGAACACCATATATTTT
TRBD2	.	TRBV4-3	TRBJ2-2	CASSQERTSVGGELFF	TGCGCCAGCAGCCAAGAAAGGACTAGCGTCGGCGGGGAGCTGTTTTTT
.	.	TRBV28	TRBJ2-6	CASSLLKAGRASGANVLTF	TGTGCCAGCAGTTTATTAAAAGCCGGACGGGCCTCTGGGGCCAACGTCCTGACTTTC